The source of this T cell receptor (beta chain) is a study of blood T cell repertoires in COVID-19. Study information: Samples representing acute and convalescent COVID-19 were sourced from the United States, Italy and Spain.

Clones were sequenced by immunoSEQ multiplex PCR, and TCRdb holds only the in-frame ones, with some missing. The sample contains fewer than 50,000 clones, 88% of which appear only once. V lost 2 bases to trimming and J lost 2 bases; unmatched junction nucleotides: 3. The CDR3 runs to 15 residues. The germline V gene encodes CDR1 LNHDA and CDR2 SQIVND (reference sequence). The chain joins TRBV19 to TRBJ1-3; 7 nucleotides line up with TRBD1. This TCR was sampled from a man aged 50 to 60 with active COVID-19. The sample consisted of peripheral blood. The CDR3 reads CASSITGDPGNTIYF. Here the CDR3 DNA reads TGTGCCAGTAGTATAACAGGGGATCCTGGAAACACCATATATTTT.